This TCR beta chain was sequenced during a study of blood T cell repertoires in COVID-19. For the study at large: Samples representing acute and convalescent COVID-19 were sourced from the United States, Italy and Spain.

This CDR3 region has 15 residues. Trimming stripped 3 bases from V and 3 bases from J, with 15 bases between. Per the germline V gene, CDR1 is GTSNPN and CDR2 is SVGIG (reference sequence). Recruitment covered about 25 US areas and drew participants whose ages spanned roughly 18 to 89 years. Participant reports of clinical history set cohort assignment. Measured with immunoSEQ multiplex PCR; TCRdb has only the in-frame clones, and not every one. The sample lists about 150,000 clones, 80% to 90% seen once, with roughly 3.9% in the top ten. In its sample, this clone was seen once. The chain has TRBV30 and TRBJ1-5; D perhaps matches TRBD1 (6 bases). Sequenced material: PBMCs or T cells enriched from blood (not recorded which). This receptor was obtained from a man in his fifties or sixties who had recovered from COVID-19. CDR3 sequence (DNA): TGTGCCTGGAGCGCTACAGGGTCACTCAATCAGCCCCAGCATTTT. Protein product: CAWSATGSLNQPQHF.